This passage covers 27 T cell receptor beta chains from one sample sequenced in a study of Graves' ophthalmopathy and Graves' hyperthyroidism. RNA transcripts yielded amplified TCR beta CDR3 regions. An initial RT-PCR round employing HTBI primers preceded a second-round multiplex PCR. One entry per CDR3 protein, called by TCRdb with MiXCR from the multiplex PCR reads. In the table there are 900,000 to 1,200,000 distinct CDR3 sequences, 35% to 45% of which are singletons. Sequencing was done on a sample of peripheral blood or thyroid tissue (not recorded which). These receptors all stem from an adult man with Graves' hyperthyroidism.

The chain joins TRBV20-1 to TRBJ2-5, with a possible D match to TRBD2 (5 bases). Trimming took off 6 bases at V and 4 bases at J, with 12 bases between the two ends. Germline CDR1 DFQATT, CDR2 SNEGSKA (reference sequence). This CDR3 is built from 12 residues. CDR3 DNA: TGCAGTGCCCGACTACTTTCAGAGACCCAGTACTTC. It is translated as CSARLLSETQYF.

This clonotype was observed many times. The CDR3 bases are TGTGCCAGCAGCTTTAGGGGGGAAAAGCAGCCCCAGCATTTT. This translates into CASSFRGEKQPQHF. The chain joins TRBV7-7 to TRBJ1-5; weak D call: TRBD1 (6 bases). Trimming took off 3 bases at V and 7 bases at J, with 13 bases between the two ends. Germline CDR1 SSHAT, CDR2 FNYEAQ (reference sequence). The CDR3 length is 14 residues.

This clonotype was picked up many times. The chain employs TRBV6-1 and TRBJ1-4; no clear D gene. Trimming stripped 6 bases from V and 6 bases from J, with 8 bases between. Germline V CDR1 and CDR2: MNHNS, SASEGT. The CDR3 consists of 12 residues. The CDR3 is CASRMGYEKLFF. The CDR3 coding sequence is TGTGCCAGCAGGATGGGTTATGAAAAACTGTTTTTT.

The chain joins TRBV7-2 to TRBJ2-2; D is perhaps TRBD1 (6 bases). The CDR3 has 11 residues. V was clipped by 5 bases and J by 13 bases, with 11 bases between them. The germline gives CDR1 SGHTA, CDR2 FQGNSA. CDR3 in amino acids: CASSTPRGLFF. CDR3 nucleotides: TGTGCCAGCAGCACGCCCAGGGGGCTGTTTTTT.

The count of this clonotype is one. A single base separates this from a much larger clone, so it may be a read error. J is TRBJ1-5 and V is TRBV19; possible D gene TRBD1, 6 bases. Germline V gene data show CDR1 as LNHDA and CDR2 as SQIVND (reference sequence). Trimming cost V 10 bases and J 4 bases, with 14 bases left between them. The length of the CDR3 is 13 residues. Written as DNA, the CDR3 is TGTGCCATTAGCCACACAGGGAATCAGCCCCAGCATTTT. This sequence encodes CAISHTGNQPQHF.

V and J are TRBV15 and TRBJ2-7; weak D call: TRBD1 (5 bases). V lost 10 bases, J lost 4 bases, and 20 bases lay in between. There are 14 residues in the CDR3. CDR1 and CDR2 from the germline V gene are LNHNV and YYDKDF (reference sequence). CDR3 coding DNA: TGTGCCAGCAGTTTATGGCACAGGTCGTACGAGCAGTACTTC. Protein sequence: CASSLWHRSYEQYF.

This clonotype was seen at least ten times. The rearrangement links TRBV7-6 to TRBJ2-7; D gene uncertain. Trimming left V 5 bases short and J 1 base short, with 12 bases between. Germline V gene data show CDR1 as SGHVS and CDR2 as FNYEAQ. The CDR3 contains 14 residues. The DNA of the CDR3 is TGTGCCAGCAGCCCATTGGACGGATCCTACGAGCAGTACTTC. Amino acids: CASSPLDGSYEQYF.

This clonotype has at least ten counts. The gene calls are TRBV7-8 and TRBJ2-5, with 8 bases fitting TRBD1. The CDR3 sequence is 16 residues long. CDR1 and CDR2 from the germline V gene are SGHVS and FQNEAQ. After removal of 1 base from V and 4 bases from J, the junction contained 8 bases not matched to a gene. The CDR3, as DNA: TGTGCCAGCAGCTTAGGTGCAGGGGGCAGTGGAGAGACCCAGTACTTC. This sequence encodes CASSLGAGGSGETQYF.

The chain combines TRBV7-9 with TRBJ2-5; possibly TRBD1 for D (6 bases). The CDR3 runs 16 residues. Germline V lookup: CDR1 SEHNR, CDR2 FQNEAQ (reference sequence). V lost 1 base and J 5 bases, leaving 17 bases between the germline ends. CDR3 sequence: CASSLDVRGPRETQYF. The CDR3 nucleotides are TGTGCCAGCAGCTTAGATGTCAGGGGACCGAGGGAGACCCAGTACTTC.

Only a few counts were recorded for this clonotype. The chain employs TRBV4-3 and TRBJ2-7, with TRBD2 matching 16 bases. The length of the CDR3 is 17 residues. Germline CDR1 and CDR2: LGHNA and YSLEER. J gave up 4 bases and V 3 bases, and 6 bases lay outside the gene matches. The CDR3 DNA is TGCGCCAGCAGCCAGCTGGGACTAGCGGGAGGGCCTTACGAGCAGTACTTC. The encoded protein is CASSQLGLAGGPYEQYF.

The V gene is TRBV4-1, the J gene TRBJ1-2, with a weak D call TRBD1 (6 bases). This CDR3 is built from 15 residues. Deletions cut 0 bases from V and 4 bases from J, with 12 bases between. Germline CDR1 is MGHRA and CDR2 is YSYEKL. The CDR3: CASSQDLGAGYGYTF. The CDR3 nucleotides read TGCGCCAGCAGCCAAGATCTGGGGGCGGGCTATGGCTACACCTTC.

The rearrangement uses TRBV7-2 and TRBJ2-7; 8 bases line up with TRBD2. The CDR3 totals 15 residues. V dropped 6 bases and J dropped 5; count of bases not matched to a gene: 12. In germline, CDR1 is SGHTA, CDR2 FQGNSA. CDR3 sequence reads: CASSPPSGRDHEQYF. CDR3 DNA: TGTGCCAGCAGTCCCCCGAGCGGGAGAGACCACGAGCAGTACTTC.

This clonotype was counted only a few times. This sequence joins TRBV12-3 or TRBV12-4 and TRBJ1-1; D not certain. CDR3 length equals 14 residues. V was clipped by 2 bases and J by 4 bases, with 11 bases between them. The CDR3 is CASSLLARSTEAFF. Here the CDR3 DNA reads TGTGCCAGCAGTTTATTGGCCAGATCCACTGAAGCTTTCTTT.

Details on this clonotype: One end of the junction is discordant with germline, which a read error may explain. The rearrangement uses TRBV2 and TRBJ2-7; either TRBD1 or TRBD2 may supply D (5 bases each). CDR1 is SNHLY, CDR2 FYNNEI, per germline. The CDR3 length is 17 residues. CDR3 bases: TGCGCCAGCAGTGAGGGACCCGGAGTCGACTCCTCCTACGAGCAGTACTTC. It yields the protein CASSEGPGVDSSYEQYF. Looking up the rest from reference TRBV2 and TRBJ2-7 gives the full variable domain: EPEVTQTPSHQVTQMGQEVILRCVPISNHLYFYWYRQILGQKVEFLVSFYNNEISEKSEIFDDQFSVERPDGSNFTLKIRSTKLEDSAMYFCASSEGPGVDSSYEQYFGPGTRLTVT.

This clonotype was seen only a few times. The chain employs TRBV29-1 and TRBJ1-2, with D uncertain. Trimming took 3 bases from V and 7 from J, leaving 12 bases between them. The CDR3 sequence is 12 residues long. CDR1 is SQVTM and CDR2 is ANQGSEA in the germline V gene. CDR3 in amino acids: CSVDLGFGGYTF. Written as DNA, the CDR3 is TGCAGCGTTGACCTGGGCTTTGGTGGCTACACCTTC.

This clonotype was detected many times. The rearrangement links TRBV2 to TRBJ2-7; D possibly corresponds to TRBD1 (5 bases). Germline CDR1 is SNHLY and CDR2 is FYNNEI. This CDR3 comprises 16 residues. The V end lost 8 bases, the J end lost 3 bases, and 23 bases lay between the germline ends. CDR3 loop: CASGSHRTSPSYEQYF. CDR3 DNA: TGTGCCAGCGGCTCCCACCGGACAAGTCCGAGCTACGAGCAGTACTTC. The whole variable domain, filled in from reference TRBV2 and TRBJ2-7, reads EPEVTQTPSHQVTQMGQEVILRCVPISNHLYFYWYRQILGQKVEFLVSFYNNEISEKSEIFDDQFSVERPDGSNFTLKIRSTKLEDSAMYFCASGSHRTSPSYEQYFGPGTRLTVT.

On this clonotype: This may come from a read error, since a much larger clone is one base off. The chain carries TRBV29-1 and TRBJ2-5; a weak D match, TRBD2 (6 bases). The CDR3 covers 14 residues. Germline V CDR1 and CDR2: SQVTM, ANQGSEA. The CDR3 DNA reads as TGCAGTGCTAGATGCGGGGATTCGGGGGAGACCCAGTACTTC. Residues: CSARCGDSGETQYF.

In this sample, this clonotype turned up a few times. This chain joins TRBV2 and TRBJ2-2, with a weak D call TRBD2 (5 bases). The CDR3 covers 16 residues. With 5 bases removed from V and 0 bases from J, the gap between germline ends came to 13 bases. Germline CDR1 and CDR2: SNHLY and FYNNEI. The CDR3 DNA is TGTGCCAGCAGTTACTCGAGGACTGCGAACACCGGGGAGCTGTTTTTT. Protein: CASSYSRTANTGELFF.

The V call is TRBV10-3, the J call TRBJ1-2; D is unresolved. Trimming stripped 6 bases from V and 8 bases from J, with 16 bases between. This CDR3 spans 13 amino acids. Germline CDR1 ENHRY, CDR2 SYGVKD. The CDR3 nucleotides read TGTGCCATCAGACCTACATGGACCGGAGGCTACACCTTC. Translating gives CAIRPTWTGGYTF.

CDR3 amino acids: CASSLSGGLLWDEQYF. CDR3 bases: TGTGCCAGCAGCTTGTCCGGGGGCCTCCTTTGGGACGAGCAGTACTTC. V and J are TRBV5-6 and TRBJ2-7; D possibly uses TRBD1 or TRBD2 (6 bases each). Trimming cost V 1 base and J 5 bases, with 19 bases left between them. Germline CDR1 is SGHDT and CDR2 is YYEEEE. This CDR3 is 16 amino acids long. The complete variable domain, with remaining parts taken from reference TRBV5-6 and TRBJ2-7, reads DAGVTQSPTHLIKTRGQQVTLRCSPKSGHDTVSWYQQALGQGPQFIFQYYEEEERQRGNFPDRFSGHQFPNYSSELNVNALLLGDSALYLCASSLSGGLLWDEQYFGPGTRLTVT.

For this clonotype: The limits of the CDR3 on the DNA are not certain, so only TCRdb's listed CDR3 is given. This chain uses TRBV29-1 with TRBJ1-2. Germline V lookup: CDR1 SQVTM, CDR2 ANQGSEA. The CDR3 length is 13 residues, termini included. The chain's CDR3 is CSTEPTANYGCTF.

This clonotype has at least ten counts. Written as DNA, the CDR3 is TGCGCCAGCAGCCCCCGGGGGGGCTCATCAGCTTTCTTT. This translates into CASSPRGGSSAFF. V gene TRBV5-1 combines with J gene TRBJ1-1, with D possibly matching TRBD1 (6 bases). Germline loops: CDR1 SGHRS, CDR2 YFSETQ. The CDR3 totals 13 residues. The germline V and J ends were trimmed by 4 bases and 10 bases, with 17 bases remaining between them.

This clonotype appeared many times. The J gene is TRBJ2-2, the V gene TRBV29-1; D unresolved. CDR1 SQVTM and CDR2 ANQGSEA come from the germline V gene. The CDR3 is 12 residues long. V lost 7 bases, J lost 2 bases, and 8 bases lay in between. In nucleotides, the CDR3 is TGCAGCGCACCGAAAAACACCGGGGAGCTGTTTTTT. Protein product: CSAPKNTGELFF.

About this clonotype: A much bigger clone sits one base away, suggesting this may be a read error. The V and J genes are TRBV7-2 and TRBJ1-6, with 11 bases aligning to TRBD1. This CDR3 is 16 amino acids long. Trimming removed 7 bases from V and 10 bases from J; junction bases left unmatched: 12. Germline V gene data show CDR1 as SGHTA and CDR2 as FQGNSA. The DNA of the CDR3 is TGTGCCAGCACCCCCGGGACAGGGGGTGTGAAGTCACCCCTCCACTTT. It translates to CASTPGTGGVKSPLHF.

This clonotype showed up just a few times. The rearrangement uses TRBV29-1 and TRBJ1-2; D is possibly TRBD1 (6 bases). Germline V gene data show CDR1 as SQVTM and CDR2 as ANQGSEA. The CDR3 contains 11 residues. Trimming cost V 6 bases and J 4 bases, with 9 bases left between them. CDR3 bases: TGCAGCGTGGGACACCTCTATGGCTACACCTTC. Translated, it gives CSVGHLYGYTF.

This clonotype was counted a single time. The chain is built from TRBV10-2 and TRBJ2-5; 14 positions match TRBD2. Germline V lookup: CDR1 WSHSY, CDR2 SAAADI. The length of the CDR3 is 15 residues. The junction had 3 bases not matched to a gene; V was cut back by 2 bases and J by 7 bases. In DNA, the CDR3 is TGCGCCAGCAGTGAGCCGGGACTAGCGGGAGTGACCCAGTACTTC. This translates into CASSEPGLAGVTQYF.

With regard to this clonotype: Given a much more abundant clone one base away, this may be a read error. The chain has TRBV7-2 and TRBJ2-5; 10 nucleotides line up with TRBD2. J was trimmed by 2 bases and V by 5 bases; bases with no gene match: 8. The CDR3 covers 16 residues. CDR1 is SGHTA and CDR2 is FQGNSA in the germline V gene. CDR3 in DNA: TGTGCCAGCAGCACCCAGACTAGCGGGTGGCAAGAGACCCAGTACTTC. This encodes CASSTQTSGWQETQYF.